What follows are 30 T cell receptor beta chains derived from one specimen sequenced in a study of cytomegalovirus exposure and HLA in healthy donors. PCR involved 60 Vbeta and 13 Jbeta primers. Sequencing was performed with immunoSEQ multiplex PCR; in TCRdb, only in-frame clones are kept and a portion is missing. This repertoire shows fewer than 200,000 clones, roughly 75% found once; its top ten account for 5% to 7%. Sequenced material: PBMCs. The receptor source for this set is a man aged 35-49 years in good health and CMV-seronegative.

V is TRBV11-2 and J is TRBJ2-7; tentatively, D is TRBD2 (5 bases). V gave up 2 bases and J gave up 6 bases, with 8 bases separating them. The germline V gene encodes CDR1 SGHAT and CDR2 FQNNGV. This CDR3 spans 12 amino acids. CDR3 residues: CASSLSGIEQYF. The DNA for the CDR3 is TGTGCCAGCAGCTTAAGCGGAATCGAGCAGTACTTC. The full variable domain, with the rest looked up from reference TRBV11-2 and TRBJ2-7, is EAGVAQSPRYKIIEKRQSVAFWCNPISGHATLYWYQQILGQGPKLLIQFQNNGVVDDSQLPKDRFSAERLKGVDSTLKIQPAKLEDSAVYLCASSLSGIEQYFGPGTRLTVT.

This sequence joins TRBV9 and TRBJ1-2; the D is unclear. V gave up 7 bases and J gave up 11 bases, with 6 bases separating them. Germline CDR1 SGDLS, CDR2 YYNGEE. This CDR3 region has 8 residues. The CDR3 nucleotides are TGTGCCAGCTCTCCGTACACCTTC. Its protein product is CASSPYTF.

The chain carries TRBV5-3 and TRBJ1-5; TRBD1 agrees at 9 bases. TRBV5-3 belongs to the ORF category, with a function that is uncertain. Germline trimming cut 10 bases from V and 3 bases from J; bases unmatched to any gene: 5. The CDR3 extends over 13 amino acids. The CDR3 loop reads CAEQGAYNQPQHF. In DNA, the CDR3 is TGTGCCGAACAGGGGGCGTACAATCAGCCCCAGCATTTT.

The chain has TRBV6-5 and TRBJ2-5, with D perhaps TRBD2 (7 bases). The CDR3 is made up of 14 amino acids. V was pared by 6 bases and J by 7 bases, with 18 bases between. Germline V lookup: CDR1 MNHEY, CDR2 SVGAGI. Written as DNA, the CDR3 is TGTGCCAGCAGGTCCTTTTGGGGGGGGCCGACCCAGTACTTC. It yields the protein CASRSFWGGPTQYF.

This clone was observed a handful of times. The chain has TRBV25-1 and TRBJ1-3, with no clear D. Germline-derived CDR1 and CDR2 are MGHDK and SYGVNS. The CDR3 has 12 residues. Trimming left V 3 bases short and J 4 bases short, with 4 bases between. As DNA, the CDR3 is TGTGCCAGCAGTGAGCAGGGAAACACCATATATTTT. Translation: CASSEQGNTIYF.

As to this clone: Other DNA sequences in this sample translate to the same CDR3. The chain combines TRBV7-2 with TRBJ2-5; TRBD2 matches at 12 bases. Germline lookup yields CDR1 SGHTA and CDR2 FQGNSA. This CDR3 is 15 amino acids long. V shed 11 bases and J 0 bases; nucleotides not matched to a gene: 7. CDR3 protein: CASGLAGTYQETQYF. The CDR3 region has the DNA TGTGCCTCGGGACTAGCGGGCACGTACCAAGAGACCCAGTACTTC.

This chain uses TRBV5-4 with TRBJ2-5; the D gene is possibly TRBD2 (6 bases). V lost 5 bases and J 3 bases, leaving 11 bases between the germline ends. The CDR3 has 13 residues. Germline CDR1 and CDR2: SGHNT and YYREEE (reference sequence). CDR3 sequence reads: CASRAGSEETQYF. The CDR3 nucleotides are TGTGCCAGCAGGGCCGGGAGCGAAGAGACCCAGTACTTC.

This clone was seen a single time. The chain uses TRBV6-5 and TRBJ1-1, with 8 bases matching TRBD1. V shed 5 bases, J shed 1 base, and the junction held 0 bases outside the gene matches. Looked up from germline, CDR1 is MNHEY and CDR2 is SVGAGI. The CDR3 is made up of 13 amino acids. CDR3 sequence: CASSDRGNTEAFF. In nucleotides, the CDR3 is TGTGCCAGCAGTGACAGGGGGAACACTGAAGCTTTCTTT.

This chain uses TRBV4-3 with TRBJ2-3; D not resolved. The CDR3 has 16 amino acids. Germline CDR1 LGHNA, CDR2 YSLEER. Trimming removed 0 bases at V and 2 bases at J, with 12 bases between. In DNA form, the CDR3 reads TGCGCCAGCAGCCAAGATAGAAAGACTTACACAGATACGCAGTATTTT. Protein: CASSQDRKTYTDTQYF.

CDR3 bases: TGTGCCAGCAGCTTAGAGACTGCCTACGAGCAGTACTTC. Residues: CASSLETAYEQYF. This chain connects TRBV7-2 to TRBJ2-7; the D is unclear. CDR3 length equals 13 residues. Germline lookup yields CDR1 SGHTA and CDR2 FQGNSA. V lost 1 base, J lost 2 bases, and 6 bases lay in between.

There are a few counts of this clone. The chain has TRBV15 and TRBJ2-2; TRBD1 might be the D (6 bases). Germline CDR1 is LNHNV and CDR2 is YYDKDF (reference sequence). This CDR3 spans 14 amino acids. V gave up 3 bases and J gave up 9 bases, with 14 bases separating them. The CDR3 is CATSSRDTSRELFF. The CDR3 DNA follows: TGTGCCACCAGCAGCAGGGACACATCTAGGGAGCTGTTTTTT.

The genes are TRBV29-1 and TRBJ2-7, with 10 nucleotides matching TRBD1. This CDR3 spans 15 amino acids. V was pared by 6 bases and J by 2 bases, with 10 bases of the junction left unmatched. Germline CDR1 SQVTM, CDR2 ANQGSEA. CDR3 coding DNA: TGCAGCGTACAAACAGGACAGGGGGTCGCCTACGAGCAGTACTTC. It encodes CSVQTGQGVAYEQYF.

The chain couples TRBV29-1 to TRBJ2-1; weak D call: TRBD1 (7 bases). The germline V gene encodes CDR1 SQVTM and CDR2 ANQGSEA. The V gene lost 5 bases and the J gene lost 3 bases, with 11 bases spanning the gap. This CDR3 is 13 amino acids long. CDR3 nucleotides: TGCAGCGTTATCAGGGGGGACTACAATGAGCAGTTCTTC. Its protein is CSVIRGDYNEQFF.

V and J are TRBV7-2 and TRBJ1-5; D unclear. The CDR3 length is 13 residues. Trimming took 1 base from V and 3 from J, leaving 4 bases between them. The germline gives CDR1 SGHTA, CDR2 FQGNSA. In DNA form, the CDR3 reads TGTGCCAGCAGCTTAGAATACAATCAGCCCCAGCATTTT. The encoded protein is CASSLEYNQPQHF. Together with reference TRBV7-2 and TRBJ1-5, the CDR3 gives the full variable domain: GAGVSQSPSNKVTEKGKDVELRCDPISGHTALYWYRQSLGQGLEFLIYFQGNSAPDKSGLPSDRFSAERTGGSVSTLTIQRTQQEDSAVYLCASSLEYNQPQHFGDGTRLSIL.

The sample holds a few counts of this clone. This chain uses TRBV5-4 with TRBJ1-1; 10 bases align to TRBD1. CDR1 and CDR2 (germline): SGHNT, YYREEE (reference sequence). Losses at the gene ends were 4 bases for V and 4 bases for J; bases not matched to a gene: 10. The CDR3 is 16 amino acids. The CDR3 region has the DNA TGTGCCAGCAGCCCTTTTAAGACAGGGGGCCTCACTGAAGCTTTCTTT. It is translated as CASSPFKTGGLTEAFF.

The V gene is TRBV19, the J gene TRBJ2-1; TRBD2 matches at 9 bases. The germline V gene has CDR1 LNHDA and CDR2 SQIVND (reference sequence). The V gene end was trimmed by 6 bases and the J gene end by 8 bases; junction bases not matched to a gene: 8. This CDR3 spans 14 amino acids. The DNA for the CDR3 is TGTGCCAGTAGGGAGAGCGGGAGGATGGATGAGCAGTTCTTC. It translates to CASRESGRMDEQFF. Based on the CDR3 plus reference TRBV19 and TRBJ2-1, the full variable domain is DGGITQSPKYLFRKEGQNVTLSCEQNLNHDAMYWYRQDPGQGLRLIYYSQIVNDFQKGDIAEGYSVSREKKESFPLTVTSAQKNPTAFYLCASRESGRMDEQFFGPGTRLTVL.

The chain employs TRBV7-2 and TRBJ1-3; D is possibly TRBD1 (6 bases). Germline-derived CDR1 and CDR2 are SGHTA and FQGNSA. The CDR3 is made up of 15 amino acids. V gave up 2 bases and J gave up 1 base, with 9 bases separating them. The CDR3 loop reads CASSLQGSSGNTIYF. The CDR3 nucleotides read TGTGCCAGCAGCTTACAGGGGTCTTCTGGAAACACCATATATTTT.

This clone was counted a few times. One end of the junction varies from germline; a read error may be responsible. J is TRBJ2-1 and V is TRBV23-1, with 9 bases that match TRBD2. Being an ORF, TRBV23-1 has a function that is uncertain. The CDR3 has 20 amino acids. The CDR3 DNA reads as TGCGCCAGCAGTCAATCCTTAGTAGCGGGAGTAGTCCAGTCCTTCAATGAGCAGTTCTTC. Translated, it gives CASSQSLVAGVVQSFNEQFF.

The CDR3 DNA follows: TGTGCCAGCAGCTTAATGAGCGGGGGCTACAATGAGCAGTTCTTC. It yields the protein CASSLMSGGYNEQFF. This chain joins TRBV7-2 and TRBJ2-1; 8 bases are shared with TRBD2. CDR3 length equals 15 residues. The junction had 3 bases not matched to a gene; V was cut back by 2 bases and J by 3 bases. CDR1 and CDR2 from the germline V gene are SGHTA and FQGNSA.

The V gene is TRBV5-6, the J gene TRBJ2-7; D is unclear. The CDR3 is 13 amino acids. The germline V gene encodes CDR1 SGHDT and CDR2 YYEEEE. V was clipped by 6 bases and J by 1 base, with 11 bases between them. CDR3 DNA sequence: TGTGCCAGCATCTTATGGGCATCCTACGAGCAGTACTTC. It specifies CASILWASYEQYF.

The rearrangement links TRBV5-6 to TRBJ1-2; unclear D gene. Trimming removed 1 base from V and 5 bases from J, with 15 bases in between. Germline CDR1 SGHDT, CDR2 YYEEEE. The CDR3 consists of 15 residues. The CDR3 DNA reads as TGTGCCAGCAGCTTGCGGGGTCCCCAACGGTATGGCTACACCTTC. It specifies CASSLRGPQRYGYTF.

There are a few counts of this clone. The DNA for the CDR3 is TGTGCTAGTGGTTTGGCCAACTACGAGCAGTACTTC. It codes for CASGLANYEQYF. The V and J genes are TRBV12-5 and TRBJ2-7; D is unclear. This CDR3 comprises 12 residues. Germline CDR1 LGHNT, CDR2 FRNRAP. The V gene lost 1 base and the J gene lost 3 bases, with 4 bases spanning the gap.

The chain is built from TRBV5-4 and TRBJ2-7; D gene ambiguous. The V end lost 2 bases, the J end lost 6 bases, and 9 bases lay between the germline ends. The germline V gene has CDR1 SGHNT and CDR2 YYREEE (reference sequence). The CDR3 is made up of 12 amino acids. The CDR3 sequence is CASSFHQVEQYF. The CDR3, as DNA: TGTGCCAGCAGCTTCCACCAGGTCGAGCAGTACTTC.

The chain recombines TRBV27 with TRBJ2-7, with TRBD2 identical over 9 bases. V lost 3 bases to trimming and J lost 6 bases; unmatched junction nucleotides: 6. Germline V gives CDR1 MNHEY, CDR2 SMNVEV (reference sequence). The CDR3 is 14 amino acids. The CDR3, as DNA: TGTGCCAGCAGTTTCAGCGGGAGGACGAGCGAGCAGTACTTC. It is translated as CASSFSGRTSEQYF.

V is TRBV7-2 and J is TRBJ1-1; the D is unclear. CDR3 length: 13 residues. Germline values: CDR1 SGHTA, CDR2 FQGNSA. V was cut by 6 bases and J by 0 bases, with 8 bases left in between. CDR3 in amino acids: CASRTYMNTEAFF. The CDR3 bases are TGTGCCAGCAGGACATACATGAACACTGAAGCTTTCTTT.

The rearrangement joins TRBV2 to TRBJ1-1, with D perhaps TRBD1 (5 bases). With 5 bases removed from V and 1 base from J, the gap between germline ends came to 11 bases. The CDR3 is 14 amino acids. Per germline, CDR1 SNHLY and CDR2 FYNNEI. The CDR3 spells CASSRDSGNTEAFF. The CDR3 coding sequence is TGTGCCAGCAGTAGGGACTCTGGGAACACTGAAGCTTTCTTT.

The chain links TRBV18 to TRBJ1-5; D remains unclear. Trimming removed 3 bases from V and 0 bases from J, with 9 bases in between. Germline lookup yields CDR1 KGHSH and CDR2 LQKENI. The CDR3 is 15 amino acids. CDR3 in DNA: TGTGCCAGCTCACCCGGGAGATCTAGCAATCAGCCCCAGCATTTT. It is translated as CASSPGRSSNQPQHF.

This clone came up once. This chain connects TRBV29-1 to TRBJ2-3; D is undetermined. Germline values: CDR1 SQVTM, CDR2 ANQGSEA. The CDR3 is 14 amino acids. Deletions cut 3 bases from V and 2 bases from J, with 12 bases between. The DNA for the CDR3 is TGCAGCGTTGATCTCAGCGCAAACACAGATACGCAGTATTTT. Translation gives CSVDLSANTDTQYF.

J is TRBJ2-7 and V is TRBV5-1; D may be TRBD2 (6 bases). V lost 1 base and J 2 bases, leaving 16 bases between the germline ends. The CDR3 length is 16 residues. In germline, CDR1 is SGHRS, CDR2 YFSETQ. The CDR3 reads CASSLSGGGVPYEQYF. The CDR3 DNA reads TGCGCCAGCAGCTTGTCTGGCGGAGGGGTCCCCTACGAGCAGTACTTC. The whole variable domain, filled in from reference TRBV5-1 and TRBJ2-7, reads KAGVTQTPRYLIKTRGQQVTLSCSPISGHRSVSWYQQTPGQGLQFLFEYFSETQRNKGNFPGRFSGRQFSNSRSEMNVSTLELGDSALYLCASSLSGGGVPYEQYFGPGTRLTVT.

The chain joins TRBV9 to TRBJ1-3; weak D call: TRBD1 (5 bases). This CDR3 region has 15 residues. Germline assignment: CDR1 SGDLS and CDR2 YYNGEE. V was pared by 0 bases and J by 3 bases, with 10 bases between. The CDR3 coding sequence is TGTGCCAGCAGCGTAGAGGGGTTTTTTGGAAACACCATATATTTT. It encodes CASSVEGFFGNTIYF.